This TCR beta chain was sequenced for a study of blood T cell repertoires in COVID-19. Study summary: Collection of acute and convalescent COVID-19 samples took place in the United States, Italy and Spain. T cells, B-cell-depleted T cells, or PBMCs supplied cDNA or gDNA.

Trimming took off 2 bases at V and 8 bases at J, with 9 bases between the two ends. This CDR3 has 12 residues. In the source study's methods: Reference gene primer amplification in the assay estimated nucleated cell counts. Sequencing used immunoSEQ multiplex PCR; TCRdb keeps in-frame clones, though not all of them. The DNA gave D and trimming, while V, J and clone size come from that table. This sample has 200,000 to 300,000 clones, with about four fifths found just once. The TCR originated in an elderly woman with acute or convalescent COVID-19. The chain carries TRBV12-3 or TRBV12-4 and TRBJ1-1, with no clear D. The sequencing input was peripheral blood. The CDR3 is CASSLRLGEAFF. The CDR3 DNA is TGTGCCAGCAGTTTAAGACTTGGAGAAGCTTTCTTT.